Each of the 17 T cell receptor beta chains below was sequenced from the same sample in a study of shared clonotypes between healthy human individuals. TCRdb keeps only in-frame clones here, not all; method: immunoSEQ multiplex PCR. The sample holds roughly 2,300,000 clones; 92% are singletons and the top ten take around 0.35%. Sequencing was done on a sample of naive CD4+ T cells from PBMCs. Subset given: CD45RA+ positively selected. The receptors here all came from a man aged 18 to 29 in good health. Some clones in this sample may be carry-over from other donors' samples.

With respect to this clone: Other DNA sequences of this sample code for an identical CDR3. The chain recombines TRBV19 with TRBJ2-7; D tentatively fits TRBD1 or TRBD2 (5 bases each). The CDR3 consists of 15 residues. Per the germline V gene, CDR1 is LNHDA and CDR2 is SQIVND (reference sequence). V dropped 5 bases and J dropped 3 bases, with 17 bases sitting between them. The CDR3 protein is CASSLRPGRGYEQYF. Written as DNA, the CDR3 is TGTGCCAGTAGTTTAAGACCGGGACGGGGCTACGAGCAGTACTTC.

This clone has a single count. V is TRBV7-2 and J is TRBJ2-1, with 7 bases matching TRBD2. The V gene's germline CDR1 is SGHTA and CDR2 FQGNSA. V lost 2 bases, J lost 10 bases, and 8 bases stayed unmatched. The length of the CDR3 is 14 residues. Here the CDR3 DNA reads TGTGCCAGCAGCTTATACGGGGGGAGGGAGGAGCAGTTCTTC. Its translation is CASSLYGGREEQFF.

The chain is built from TRBV6-6 and TRBJ2-7, with D possibly matching TRBD1 (5 bases). CDR3 length: 14 amino acids. The V and J ends lost 2 bases and 2 bases respectively, with 10 bases between them. Per germline, CDR1 MNHNY and CDR2 SVGAGI (reference sequence). CDR3 loop: CASSYLGHPYEQYF. The CDR3 coding sequence is TGTGCCAGCAGTTACCTCGGACATCCCTACGAGCAGTACTTC.

This chain links TRBV4-2 with TRBJ1-1; a possible D gene is TRBD1 (6 bases). Germline loops: CDR1 LGHNA, CDR2 YNFKEQ. The CDR3 is 15 residues long. Trimming left V 4 bases short and J 4 bases short, with 16 bases between. CDR3 nucleotides: TGTGCCAGCAGCCTTCCCAAGGGGGGAGGCACTGAAGCTTTCTTT. Translation gives CASSLPKGGGTEAFF.

This rearrangement joins TRBV7-2 to TRBJ2-1; TRBD2 aligns across 7 bases. Germline V gene sequence: CDR1 SGHTA, CDR2 FQGNSA. With V trimmed by 3 bases and J by 3 bases, 5 bases remained unmatched. The CDR3 loop spans 15 amino acids. The chain's CDR3 is CASSFVGLGYNEQFF. CDR3 DNA: TGTGCCAGCAGCTTCGTCGGACTAGGCTACAATGAGCAGTTCTTC.

The count of this clone is one. This chain uses TRBV28 with TRBJ2-7, with a tentative D call TRBD1 (5 bases). CDR1 is MDHEN and CDR2 is SYDVKM in the germline V gene. The V and J ends lost 6 bases and 9 bases respectively, with 15 bases between them. The CDR3 extends over 12 amino acids. CDR3 loop: CASSWGRVPQYF. In nucleotides, the CDR3 is TGTGCCAGCAGCTGGGGCAGGGTGCCGCAGTACTTC. Based on the CDR3 plus reference TRBV28 and TRBJ2-7, the full variable domain is DVKVTQSSRYLVKRTGEKVFLECVQDMDHENMFWYRQDPGLGLRLIYFSYDVKMKEKGDIPEGYSVSREKKERFSLILESASTNQTSMYLCASSWGRVPQYFGPGTRLTVT.

The rearrangement joins TRBV13 to TRBJ2-3; D uncertain. Germline V lookup: CDR1 PRHDT, CDR2 FYEKMQ (reference sequence). The length of the CDR3 is 15 residues. V gave up 1 base and J gave up 0 bases, with 8 bases separating them. CDR3 amino acids: CASSLAETSTDTQYF. The CDR3, as DNA: TGTGCCAGCAGCTTAGCGGAAACGAGCACAGATACGCAGTATTTT. Together with reference TRBV13 and TRBJ2-3, the CDR3 gives the full variable domain: AAGVIQSPRHLIKEKRETATLKCYPIPRHDTVYWYQQGPGQDPQFLISFYEKMQSDKGSIPDRFSAQQFSDYHSELNMSSLELGDSALYFCASSLAETSTDTQYFGPGTRLTVL.

J is TRBJ2-5 and V is TRBV19; 10 bases map to TRBD1. This CDR3 comprises 14 residues. J gave up 5 bases and V 9 bases, and 9 bases lay outside the gene matches. Per germline, CDR1 LNHDA and CDR2 SQIVND (reference sequence). CDR3 sequence reads: CASSDRGRGETQYF. For the CDR3, the DNA is TGTGCCAGCTCCGACAGGGGGCGCGGTGAGACCCAGTACTTC.

The chain is built from TRBV5-5 and TRBJ2-7; perhaps D is TRBD1 or TRBD2 (5 bases each). CDR3 length equals 15 residues. V was clipped by 2 bases and J by 3 bases, with 15 bases between them. Germline loops: CDR1 SGHKS, CDR2 YYEKEE (reference sequence). CDR3 loop: CASSLQRTGLYEQYF. CDR3 nucleotides: TGTGCCAGCAGCTTACAAAGGACGGGGCTCTACGAGCAGTACTTC.

The genes are TRBV25-1 and TRBJ2-7, with D possibly being TRBD2 (7 bases). CDR3 length: 15 residues. V lost 3 bases and J lost 4, with 16 bases in between. From germline, CDR1 is MGHDK and CDR2 SYGVNS. CDR3: CASSEGWGGSYEQYF. The CDR3 DNA follows: TGTGCCAGCAGTGAGGGGTGGGGGGGCAGTTACGAGCAGTACTTC.

The CDR3 coding sequence is TGTGCCAGCCCAGGCCTCCACAATGAGCAGTTCTTC. Amino acids: CASPGLHNEQFF. This sequence joins TRBV6-4 and TRBJ2-1; D not resolved. Trimming pared 8 bases from V and 5 bases from J, leaving 10 bases between. Looked up from germline, CDR1 is MRHNA and CDR2 is SNTAGT. This CDR3 is built from 12 residues.

In its sample, this clone was seen a few times. V gene TRBV2 combines with J gene TRBJ2-7; D ambiguous. V was cut by 2 bases and J by 7 bases, with 6 bases left in between. The CDR3 runs 11 residues. CDR1 is SNHLY and CDR2 is FYNNEI in the germline V gene. Here the CDR3 DNA reads TGTGCCAGCAGTGAAAGTAGGGAGCAGTACTTC. Translation gives CASSESREQYF. The whole variable domain, remainder taken from reference TRBV2 and TRBJ2-7, is EPEVTQTPSHQVTQMGQEVILRCVPISNHLYFYWYRQILGQKVEFLVSFYNNEISEKSEIFDDQFSVERPDGSNFTLKIRSTKLEDSAMYFCASSESREQYFGPGTRLTVT.

In this sample, this clone turned up once. The chain carries TRBV28 and TRBJ1-5; the match to TRBD1 covers 11 bases. J was trimmed by 2 bases and V by 5 bases; bases with no gene match: 14. From germline, CDR1 is MDHEN and CDR2 SYDVKM. The CDR3 consists of 19 residues. The CDR3, as DNA: TGTGCCAGCAGTCGCCTTAAGGGACAGGGGGGGATACGCAATCAGCCCCAGCATTTT. This sequence encodes CASSRLKGQGGIRNQPQHF.

The chain uses TRBV18 and TRBJ1-4; weak D call: TRBD1 (6 bases). The CDR3 covers 15 residues. Trimming stripped 2 bases from V and 8 bases from J, with 15 bases between. Germline CDR1 KGHSH, CDR2 LQKENI. In nucleotides, the CDR3 is TGTGCCAGCTCACCAGGCGTGTGGGGGCCAGAAAAACTGTTTTTT. Translating gives CASSPGVWGPEKLFF.

This chain joins TRBV23-1 and TRBJ2-5; D tentatively reads TRBD1 or TRBD2 (5 bases each). TRBV23-1 is assigned to the ORF class and has an uncertain function. V dropped 0 bases and J dropped 11 bases, with 16 bases sitting between them. The CDR3 contains 14 residues. The CDR3 region has the DNA TGCGCCAGCAGTCAATCTCCCAGGGTGGGGGAGCAGTACTTC. This gives the protein CASSQSPRVGEQYF.

This sequence joins TRBV5-4 and TRBJ2-7; D may be TRBD1 (7 bases). The ends were cut back, 4 bases at V and 6 bases at J, with 26 bases in the middle. The CDR3 has 17 residues. Per germline, CDR1 SGHNT and CDR2 YYREEE (reference sequence). The CDR3 sequence: CASSGGTASKGVGEQYF. In DNA, the CDR3 is TGTGCCAGCAGCGGGGGGACAGCTTCTAAAGGTGTGGGCGAGCAGTACTTC.

The genes are TRBV9 and TRBJ2-5, with 10 bases lining up with TRBD2. Germline assignment: CDR1 SGDLS and CDR2 YYNGEE. CDR3 length equals 15 residues. J lost 5 bases, V lost 6 bases, and 10 bases had no gene match. CDR3 coding DNA: TGTGCCAGCACCTCAACTAGCGGGACTATGGAGACCCAGTACTTC. Its translation is CASTSTSGTMETQYF.